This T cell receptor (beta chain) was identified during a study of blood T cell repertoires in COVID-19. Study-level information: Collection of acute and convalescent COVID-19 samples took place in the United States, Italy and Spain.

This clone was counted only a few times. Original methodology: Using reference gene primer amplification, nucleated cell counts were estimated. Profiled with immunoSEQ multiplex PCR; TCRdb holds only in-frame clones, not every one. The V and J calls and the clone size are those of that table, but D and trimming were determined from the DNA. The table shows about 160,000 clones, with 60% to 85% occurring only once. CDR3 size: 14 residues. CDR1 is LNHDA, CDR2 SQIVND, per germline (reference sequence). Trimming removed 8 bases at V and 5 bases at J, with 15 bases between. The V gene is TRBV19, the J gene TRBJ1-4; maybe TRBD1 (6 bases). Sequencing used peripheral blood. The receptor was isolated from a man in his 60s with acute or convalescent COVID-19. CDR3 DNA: TGTGCCAGTCGCCGGGACACGCCCAATGAAAAACTGTTTTTT. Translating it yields CASRRDTPNEKLFF.